Below are 2 T cell receptor beta chains sequenced from a single sample in a study of T-cell reconstitution after alpha-beta-depleted transplantation in children. Preparing the TCRbeta library involved the use of unique molecular identifiers. One entry per CDR3 protein results from TCRdb running MiXCR on the PCR reads. The sample lists approximately 640,000 distinct CDR3 sequences; around a sixth were seen once. Specimen: PBMCs from the stem cell graft donor, collected from the stem cell graft. The receptors derive from a human donor who donated a stem cell graft to a child with acute myeloid leukemia.

This clonotype was picked up many times. The chain recombines TRBV6-5 with TRBJ1-5, with D hard to call. The CDR3 is 17 residues long. V gave up 0 bases and J gave up 0 bases, with 12 bases separating them. Germline loops: CDR1 MNHEY, CDR2 SVGAGI. The CDR3 DNA is TGTGCCAGCAGTTACTCGCCCCCGGGATTTAGCAATCAGCCCCAGCATTTT. Its translation: CASSYSPPGFSNQPQHF.

The rearrangement links TRBV12-3 or TRBV12-4 to TRBJ2-1; possible D gene TRBD1, 5 bases. Trimming cost V 6 bases and J 11 bases, with 14 bases left between them. The CDR3 is 12 amino acids. CDR3 sequence (DNA): TGTGCCAGCAGCCCGAGACAGTCCCAGCAGTTCTTC. Translated, it gives CASSPRQSQQFF.